This entry is about one TCR beta chain. The antigen is unknown. Libraries were prepared by immunoSEQ multiplex PCR; TCRdb keeps only in-frame clonotypes and omits some of them. Of approximately 150,000 clones listed, approximately 88% are singletons. The sample belongs to a study of T cell responses to AZD1222 COVID-19 vaccine. Study findings and constraints: Spike-specific TCR breadth and depth grew following two AZD1222 doses. Targets within unmutated variant regions were reportedly found for nearly half of spike-specific TCRs. Donors were chiefly white British, with a greater number of females, and clonal diversity was perhaps underestimated. Repertoire collection took place solely once the T cell response had peaked.

The CDR3 is 15 amino acids. V shed 1 base and J shed 5 bases, with 14 bases lying between them. Germline lookup yields CDR1 SGHNT and CDR2 YENEEA. The clonotype comes from an adult in good health. The chain has TRBV11-3 and TRBJ1-1; weak D call: TRBD1 (6 bases). The sample here was peripheral blood, taken on day 0 of MenACWY control vaccination. The DNA for the CDR3 is TGTGCCAGCAGCTTAGGAGGGGGGGAGAGGACTGAAGCTTTCTTT. Protein sequence: CASSLGGGERTEAFF.